The rows below give T cell receptor beta chains drawn from one sample of a study of cytomegalovirus exposure and HLA in healthy donors. Sequencing used immunoSEQ multiplex PCR; TCRdb keeps in-frame clones, though not all of them. The table lists some 110,000 clones, roughly 68% of them singletons. Sequencing was performed on PBMCs. The receptors originated from a woman aged 25 to 39 in good health and CMV-seronegative. Both conserved end residues are part of each CDR3. D genes are given only for firm matches. A row's size may be missing; if present it is once, few, many or a size class.

TRBJ1-2 | - | - | TRBV14 | 14 | CASSQDRVPYGYTF | TGTGCCAGCAGCCAAGACAGGGTCCCCTATGGCTACACCTTC
TRBJ1-4 | - | - | TRBV2 | 13 | CASRETANEKLFF | TGTGCCAGCAGGGAGACAGCTAATGAAAAACTGTTTTTT
TRBJ2-2 | TRBD1 | - | TRBV5-1 | 15 | CASSPDRGLSGELFF | TGCGCCAGCAGCCCCGACAGGGGGCTCAGCGGGGAGCTGTTTTTT
TRBJ1-2 | TRBD1 | - | TRBV4-3 | 14 | CASMPGQGAYGYTF | TGCGCCAGCATGCCGGGACAGGGGGCGTATGGCTACACCTTC
TRBJ1-1 | - | - | TRBV9 | 14 | CASSVVGVNTEAFF | TGTGCCAGCAGCGTAGTAGGAGTGAACACTGAAGCTTTCTTT
TRBJ1-5 | TRBD1 | - | TRBV5-6 | 15 | CASSLTGASNQPQHF | TGTGCCAGCAGCTTGACAGGGGCGAGCAATCAGCCCCAGCATTTT
TRBJ1-3 | - | - | TRBV2 | 14 | CASSEVRAGNTIYF | TGTGCCAGCAGTGAAGTAAGAGCTGGAAACACCATATATTTT
TRBJ1-2 | - | few | TRBV30 | 11 | CALGGNYGYTF | TGTGCCCTGGGGGGTAACTATGGCTACACCTTC
TRBJ1-2 | TRBD1 | - | TRBV11-3 | 16 | CASSFRPPQGANGYTF | TGTGCCAGCAGCTTCCGACCACCTCAGGGGGCGAATGGCTACACCTTC
TRBJ1-1 | TRBD1 | - | TRBV13 | 16 | CASSLVRDSMNTEAFF | TGTGCCAGCAGCTTAGTCCGGGACAGTATGAACACTGAAGCTTTCTTT
TRBJ1-1 | - | - | TRBV6-5 | 13 | CASSYEMNTEAFF | TGTGCCAGCAGTTATGAGATGAACACTGAAGCTTTCTTT
TRBJ2-2 | TRBD2 | few | TRBV6-1 | 12 | CASGGITGELFF | TGCGCTTCGGGGGGGATCACCGGGGAGCTGTTTTTT
TRBJ2-7 | - | - | TRBV18 | 15 | CASSPQQGSTGEQYF | TGTGCCAGCTCACCTCAACAGGGTAGTACAGGCGAGCAGTACTTC
TRBJ1-1 | TRBD1 | - | TRBV9 | 16 | CASSVGTGGMNTEAFF | TGTGCCAGCAGCGTAGGGACAGGGGGGATGAACACTGAAGCTTTCTTT
TRBJ2-2 | - | once | TRBV19 | 15 | CASSIISGFTGELFF | TGTGCCAGTAGTATTATCAGCGGATTCACCGGGGAGCTGTTTTTT
TRBJ1-5 | - | - | TRBV7-9 | 16 | CASSTRDNHNDQPQHF | TGTGCCAGCAGCACCCGGGACAACCACAATGATCAGCCCCAGCATTTT
TRBJ1-2 | - | - | TRBV6-5 | 14 | CASSYEGGVEGYTF | TGTGCCAGCAGTTACGAGGGAGGGGTGGAGGGCTACACCTTC
TRBJ1-1 | - | - | TRBV6-1 | 18 | CASSEGPRVTGLNTEAFF | TGTGCCAGCAGTGAAGGGCCCCGAGTTACAGGGCTGAACACTGAAGCTTTCTTT
TRBJ1-1 | TRBD1 | - | TRBV7-3 | 15 | CASSLTGTGTEEAFF | TGTGCCAGCAGCTTAACGGGGACAGGGACGGAGGAAGCTTTCTTT
TRBJ1-1 | TRBD1 | - | TRBV30 | 14 | CAWTLGTGTTEAFF | TGTGCCTGGACCCTCGGGACAGGGACGACTGAAGCTTTCTTT
TRBJ2-1 | - | - | TRBV6-1 | 15 | CASSLQGGSYNEQFF | TGTGCCAGCAGTCTTCAGGGCGGCTCCTACAATGAGCAGTTCTTC
TRBJ1-3 | - | - | TRBV5-6 | 16 | CASSLVGGGGGNTIYF | TGTGCCAGCAGCTTGGTTGGGGGAGGCGGTGGAAACACCATATATTTT
TRBJ1-2 | - | once | TRBV15 | 16 | CATSRDFETGPYGYTF | TGTGCCACCAGCAGAGATTTCGAAACAGGTCCCTATGGCTACACCTTC
TRBJ1-2 | TRBD1 | - | TRBV6-5 | 12 | CATKDRDYGYTF | TGTGCCACCAAGGACAGGGATTATGGCTACACCTTC
TRBJ2-1 | TRBD2 | - | TRBV27 | 15 | CASSPRGGAGNEQFF | TGTGCCAGCAGTCCTCGGGGGGGGGCCGGCAATGAGCAGTTCTTC
TRBJ2-7 | - | - | TRBV6-1 | 15 | CASSDRAGADYEQYF | TGTGCCAGCAGTGATCGGGCAGGGGCCGACTACGAGCAGTACTTC
TRBJ1-2 | - | - | TRBV6-5 | 11 | CASRSSYGYTF | TGTGCCAGCAGATCTAGCTATGGCTACACCTTC
TRBJ2-5 | - | - | TRBV15 | 14 | CATSREGAQETQYF | TGTGCCACCAGCAGAGAGGGGGCCCAAGAGACCCAGTACTTC
TRBJ1-5 | TRBD1 | - | TRBV27 | 13 | CASSSRGNQPQHF | TGTGCCAGCAGTTCCAGGGGGAATCAGCCCCAGCATTTT
TRBJ2-2 | - | - | TRBV29-1 | 15 | CSVDEGGRGTGELFF | TGCAGCGTTGATGAGGGGGGGCGCGGAACCGGGGAGCTGTTTTTT
TRBJ1-1 | - | - | TRBV25-1 | 11 | CASISRDKAFF | TGTGCCAGCATATCCCGGGACAAAGCTTTCTTT
TRBJ1-3 | - | - | TRBV5-6 | 17 | CASSFRHLRGSGNTIYF | TGTGCCAGCAGCTTTCGCCACCTCAGAGGCTCTGGAAACACCATATATTTT
TRBJ1-2 | TRBD1 | - | TRBV6-5 | 15 | CASSPYQGASYGYTF | TGTGCCAGCAGTCCTTACCAGGGGGCAAGCTATGGCTACACCTTC
TRBJ1-1 | - | - | TRBV5-5 | 16 | CASSLGQGLRNTEAFF | TGTGCCAGCAGCTTGGGGCAGGGGCTGAGGAACACTGAAGCTTTCTTT
TRBJ1-2 | - | - | TRBV5-1 | 15 | CASSLSGAPGYGYTF | TGCGCCAGCAGCCTTTCTGGAGCGCCGGGCTATGGCTACACCTTC
TRBJ2-6 | - | - | TRBV10-2 | 14 | CASNTASGANVLTF | TGCGCCAGCAACACCGCTTCTGGGGCCAACGTCCTGACTTTC
TRBJ1-1 | - | - | TRBV6-6 | 13 | CASSRGQNTEAFF | TGTGCCAGCAGCCGCGGACAGAACACTGAAGCTTTCTTT
TRBJ1-1 | - | many | TRBV7-9 | 13 | CASSTGLDTEAFF | TGTGCCAGCAGCACAGGGCTGGACACTGAAGCTTTCTTT
TRBJ2-1 | TRBD2 | - | TRBV27 | 14 | CASSFMREGGEQFF | TGTGCCAGCAGTTTTATGCGGGAGGGCGGTGAGCAGTTCTTC